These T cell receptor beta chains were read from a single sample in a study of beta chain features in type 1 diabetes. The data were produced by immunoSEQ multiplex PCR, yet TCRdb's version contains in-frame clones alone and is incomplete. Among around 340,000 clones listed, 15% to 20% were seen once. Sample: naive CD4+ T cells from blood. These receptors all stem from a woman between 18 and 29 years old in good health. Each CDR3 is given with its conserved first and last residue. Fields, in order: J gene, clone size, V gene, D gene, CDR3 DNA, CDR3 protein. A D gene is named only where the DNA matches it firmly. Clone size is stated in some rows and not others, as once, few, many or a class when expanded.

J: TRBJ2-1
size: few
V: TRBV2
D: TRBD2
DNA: TGTGCCAGCATGGAGCGGGAGTGGTACAATGAGCAGTTCTTC
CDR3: CASMEREWYNEQFF

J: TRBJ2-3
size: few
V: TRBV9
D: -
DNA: TGTGCCAGCAGCCGTAGCACAGATACGCAGTATTTT
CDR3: CASSRSTDTQYF

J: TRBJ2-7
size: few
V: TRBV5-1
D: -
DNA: TGCGCCAGCAGCTTGGCCGGGGGGACAAGAGATCCCGAGCAGTACTTC
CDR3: CASSLAGGTRDPEQYF

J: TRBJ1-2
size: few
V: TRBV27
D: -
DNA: TGTGCCAGCAGTTCGGGGAGGGGGGTCGGCTACACCTTC
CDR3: CASSSGRGVGYTF

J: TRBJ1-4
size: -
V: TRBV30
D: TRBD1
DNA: TGTGCCTGGAGTGGCCTGGGACAGGGAAGGGAAAAACTGTTTTTT
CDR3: CAWSGLGQGREKLFF

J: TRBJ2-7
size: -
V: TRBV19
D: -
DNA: TGTGCCAGTAGTATAGAGGTCGGCTACGAGCAGTACTTC
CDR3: CASSIEVGYEQYF

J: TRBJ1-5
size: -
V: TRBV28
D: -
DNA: TGTGCCAGCACTTCGGGCCCCGGGGGACAGCCCCAGCATTTT
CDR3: CASTSGPGGQPQHF

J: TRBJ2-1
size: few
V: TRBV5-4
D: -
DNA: TGTGCCAGCAGCTTCGGTGTGAGCGGATACAATGAGCAGTTCTTC
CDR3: CASSFGVSGYNEQFF

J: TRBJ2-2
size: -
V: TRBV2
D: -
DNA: TGTGCCAGCAGTGTAATACAGAACACCGGGGAGCTGTTTTTT
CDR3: CASSVIQNTGELFF

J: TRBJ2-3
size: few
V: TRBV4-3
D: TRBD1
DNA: TGCGCCAGCAGCCGGGACAGGCTCACAGATACGCAGTATTTT
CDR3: CASSRDRLTDTQYF

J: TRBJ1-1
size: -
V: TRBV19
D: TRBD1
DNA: TGTGCCAGTAGGAGGACAGGGCAGGTTAGGGCTGAAGCTTTCTTT
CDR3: CASRRTGQVRAEAFF

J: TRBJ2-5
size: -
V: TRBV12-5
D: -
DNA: TGTGCTAGTGGGACTATCGGATTGAGGATACTCCCAGAGACCCAGTACTTC
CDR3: CASGTIGLRILPETQYF

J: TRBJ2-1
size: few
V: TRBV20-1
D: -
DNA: TGCAGTCCGCTAGGGGATGAGCAGTTCTTC
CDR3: CSPLGDEQFF

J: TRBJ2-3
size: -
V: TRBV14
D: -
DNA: TGTGCCAGCAGTGGGGCACGAAGGTCACATACGCAGTATTTT
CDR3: CASSGARRSHTQYF

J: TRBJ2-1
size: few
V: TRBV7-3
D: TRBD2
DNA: TGTGCCAGCAGCTACGGGGGGAGCTCCTACAATGAGCAGTTCTTC
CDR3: CASSYGGSSYNEQFF

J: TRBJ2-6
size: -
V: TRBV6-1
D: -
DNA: TGTGCCAGCAGTGGGACAGAACTCTCTGGGGCCAACGTCCTGACTTTC
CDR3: CASSGTELSGANVLTF

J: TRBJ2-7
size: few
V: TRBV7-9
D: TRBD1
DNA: TGTGCCAGCAGCTTAAGACAGGGGGAGTCCTACGAGCAGTACTTC
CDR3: CASSLRQGESYEQYF

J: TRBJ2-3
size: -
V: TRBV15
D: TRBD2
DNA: TGTGCCACCAGCAGAGATCGGGGCGGGGGGCACAGAACGCAGTATTTT
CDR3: CATSRDRGGGHRTQYF

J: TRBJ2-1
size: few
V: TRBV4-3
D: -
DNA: TGCGCCAGCAGCCTCCCCCAGGGGTATGGCTACAATGAGCAGTTCTTC
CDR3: CASSLPQGYGYNEQFF

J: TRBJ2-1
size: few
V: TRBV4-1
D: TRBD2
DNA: TGCGCCAGCAGCCAAGACGGGACTAACAATGAGCAGTTCTTC
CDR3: CASSQDGTNNEQFF

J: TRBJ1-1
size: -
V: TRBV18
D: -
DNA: TGTGCCAGCTCACCGGCAGGGTTGAACACTGAAGCTTTCTTT
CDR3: CASSPAGLNTEAFF

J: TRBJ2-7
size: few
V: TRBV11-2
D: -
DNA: TGTGCCAGCAGCTTAGGCGGGAACTCCTACGAGCAGTACTTC
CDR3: CASSLGGNSYEQYF

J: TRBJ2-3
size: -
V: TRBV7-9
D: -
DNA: TGTGCCAGCAGCTTAATCCTAGGAGGGACAGATACGCAGTATTTT
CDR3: CASSLILGGTDTQYF

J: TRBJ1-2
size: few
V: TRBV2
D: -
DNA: TGTGCCAGCAGTGACAGAACGGGTGTGTCTTATGGCTACACCTTC
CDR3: CASSDRTGVSYGYTF

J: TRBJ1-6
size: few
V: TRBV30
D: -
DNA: TGTGCCTGGAGCGGACAGCAAGATTCACCCCTCCACTTT
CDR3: CAWSGQQDSPLHF

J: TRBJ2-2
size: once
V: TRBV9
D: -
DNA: TGTGCCAGCAGCCTCTCCACTCACGGGGAGCTGTTTTTT
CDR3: CASSLSTHGELFF

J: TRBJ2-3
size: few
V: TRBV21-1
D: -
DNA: TGTGCCAGCAGCAAAGCCGGAGGCAGGTACACAGATACGCAGTATTTT
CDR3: CASSKAGGRYTDTQYF

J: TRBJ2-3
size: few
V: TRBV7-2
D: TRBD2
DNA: TGTGCCAGCAGCCCCCTAGCGGGGACCCGAGCATCAGATACGCAGTATTTT
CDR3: CASSPLAGTRASDTQYF

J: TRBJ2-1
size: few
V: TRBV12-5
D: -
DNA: TGTGCTAGTGGTTTGGTACCCCACGGGAGCTCCTACAATGAGCAGTTCTTC
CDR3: CASGLVPHGSSYNEQFF

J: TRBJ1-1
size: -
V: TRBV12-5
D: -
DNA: TGTGCTAGTGGTTTGATAGCCACGGGAGCTTTCTTT
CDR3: CASGLIATGAFF

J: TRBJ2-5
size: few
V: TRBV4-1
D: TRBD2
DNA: TGCGCCAGCAGCTCCGGGGGGTACCAAGAGACCCAGTACTTC
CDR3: CASSSGGYQETQYF

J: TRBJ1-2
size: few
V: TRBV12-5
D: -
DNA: TGTGCTAGTGGTAGGGACACTGGACCCTATGGCTACACCTTC
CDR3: CASGRDTGPYGYTF

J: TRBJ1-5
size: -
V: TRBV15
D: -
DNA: TGTGCCACCAGCCTCGACAGGCTCAATCAGCCCCAGCATTTT
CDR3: CATSLDRLNQPQHF

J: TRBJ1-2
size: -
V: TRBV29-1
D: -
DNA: TGCAGCGTTGAACCGTTTGACAGCGCCACGCTCTCCGGCTACACCTTC
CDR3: CSVEPFDSATLSGYTF

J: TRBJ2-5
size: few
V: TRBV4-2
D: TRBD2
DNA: TGTGCCAGCAGCCAAGATCGGGGGGGCTCTATGGATGCCCAGTACTTC
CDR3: CASSQDRGGSMDAQYF

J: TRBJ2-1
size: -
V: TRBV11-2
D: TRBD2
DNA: TGTGCCAGCAGCTCTTCAGCGGGAGGGTGGGATGAGCAGTTCTTC
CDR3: CASSSSAGGWDEQFF

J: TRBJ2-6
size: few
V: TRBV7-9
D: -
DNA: TGTGCCACCCCTGAAGAGCTTAGGGCCAACGTCCTGACTTTC
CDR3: CATPEELRANVLTF

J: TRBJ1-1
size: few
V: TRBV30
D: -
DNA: TGTGCCTGGATACCAGGTTTCCTTAACACTGAAGCTTTCTTT
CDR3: CAWIPGFLNTEAFF

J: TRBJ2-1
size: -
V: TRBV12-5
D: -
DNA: TGTGCTAGTGGTTTCTCTTCCTACAATGAGCAGTTCTTC
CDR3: CASGFSSYNEQFF

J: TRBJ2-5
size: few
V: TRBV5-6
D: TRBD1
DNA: TGTGCCAGCAGCCCCGGACAGGCGTCCCAAGAGACCCAGTACTTC
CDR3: CASSPGQASQETQYF

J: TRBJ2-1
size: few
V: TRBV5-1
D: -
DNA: TGCGCCAGCAGCTCGGGACTTATCAATGAGCAGTTCTTC
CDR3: CASSSGLINEQFF

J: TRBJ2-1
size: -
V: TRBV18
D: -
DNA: TGTGCCAGCTCACCTCCAGGGTACAATGAGCAGTTCTTC
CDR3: CASSPPGYNEQFF

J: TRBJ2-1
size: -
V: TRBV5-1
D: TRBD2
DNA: TGCGCCAGCCTTCATCTAGCGGGAGACCACAATGAGCAGTTCTTC
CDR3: CASLHLAGDHNEQFF

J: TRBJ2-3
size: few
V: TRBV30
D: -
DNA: TGTGCCTGGACGGGCGGGAGCACAGATACGCAGTATTTT
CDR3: CAWTGGSTDTQYF

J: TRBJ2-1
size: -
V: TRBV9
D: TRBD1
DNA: TGTGCCAGCAGCGCGTTGACAGGGAGCTCCTACAATGAGCAGTTCTTC
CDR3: CASSALTGSSYNEQFF

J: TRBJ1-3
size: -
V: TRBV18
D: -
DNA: TGTGCCAGCTTAACAGGGAGTTCTGGAAACACCATATATTTT
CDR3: CASLTGSSGNTIYF

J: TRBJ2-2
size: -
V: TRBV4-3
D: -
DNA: TGCGCCAGCAGCCAAGAAGGGGGACGGAACACCGGGGAGCTGTTTTTT
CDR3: CASSQEGGRNTGELFF

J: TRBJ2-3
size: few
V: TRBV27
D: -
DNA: TGTGCCAGCAGTCTCCAGCGGCACACAGATACGCAGTATTTT
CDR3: CASSLQRHTDTQYF